The rows below give T cell receptor beta chains drawn from one sample of a study of T cell responses to AZD1222 COVID-19 vaccine. Profiled with immunoSEQ multiplex PCR; TCRdb holds only in-frame clones, not every one. The sample has 90,000 to 120,000 clones, about 90% seen once. Sample: peripheral blood, taken 28 days after the second AZD1222 dose. These receptors came from an adult who received the AZD1222 COVID-19 vaccine. Both conserved end residues are part of each CDR3. D genes are given only for firm matches. The listing skips clone size in some rows; elsewhere it reads once, few, many or a size class.

CDR3 DNA	CDR3 protein	D gene	J gene	V gene	clone size	CDR3 length
TGTGCCAGCAGCCAAATGGCTAGCGGGAGCAATGAGCAGTTCTTC	CASSQMASGSNEQFF	TRBD2	TRBJ2-1	TRBV3-1/TRBV3-2	.	15
TGCAGCGTTTGGGGGGCCTCCGACTCTGGCTACACCTTC	CSVWGASDSGYTF	.	TRBJ1-2	TRBV29-1	.	13
TGTGCCAGCAGCGACAGGGGGCTGGTCACTGAAGCTTTCTTT	CASSDRGLVTEAFF	TRBD1	TRBJ1-1	TRBV5-4	.	14
TGTGCCATCAGTGAAGGACTAGCCTACGAGCAGTACTTC	CAISEGLAYEQYF	TRBD2	TRBJ2-7	TRBV10-3	once	13
TGTGCCGCTAGTAGGACAGTCAATTCACCCCTCCACTTT	CAASRTVNSPLHF	.	TRBJ1-6	TRBV28	.	13
TGTGCCAGCCGACAGGGTGGAGAGACCCAGTACTTC	CASRQGGETQYF	TRBD1	TRBJ2-5	TRBV19	.	12
TGTGCCAGCAGACACGACTCCAAGGGCGCTTATGGCTACACCTTC	CASRHDSKGAYGYTF	.	TRBJ1-2	TRBV11-1	.	15
TGTGCCAGCAGCTTAGATATCGGCAGTAACTATGGCTACACCTTC	CASSLDIGSNYGYTF	.	TRBJ1-2	TRBV11-2	once	15
TGTGCCAGCAGCGGACGGACAGGGGGGCACACTGAAGCTTTCTTT	CASSGRTGGHTEAFF	TRBD1	TRBJ1-1	TRBV5-4	.	15
TGTGCCAGCAGTGACTCCCTAGCGGGAGGCCATGATGAGCAGTTCTTC	CASSDSLAGGHDEQFF	TRBD2	TRBJ2-1	TRBV2	.	16
TGTGCCAGCAGTTCAGCAGGGAACTATGGCTACACCTTC	CASSSAGNYGYTF	.	TRBJ1-2	TRBV27	.	13
TGTGCCAGCTCACGACAAGGGAAGGGGGCGTCTGGAAACACCATATATTTT	CASSRQGKGASGNTIYF	TRBD1	TRBJ1-3	TRBV18	.	17
TGTGCCAGCAGTTCTCGAGGACAGGGGGCTCCGGATGGCTACACCTTC	CASSSRGQGAPDGYTF	TRBD1	TRBJ1-2	TRBV28	.	16
TGTGCCAGCAGCTGGGGGAACACTGAAGCTTTCTTT	CASSWGNTEAFF	.	TRBJ1-1	TRBV11-3	.	12
TGTGCCAGTAAAGGACAGGTTATTCAGCCCCAGCATTTT	CASKGQVIQPQHF	TRBD1	TRBJ1-5	TRBV19	.	13
TGTGCCAGTAGCCAACAGGGGACGAACTATGGCTACACCTTC	CASSQQGTNYGYTF	TRBD1	TRBJ1-2	TRBV19	.	14
TGTGCCAGCAGCTTAAATACGGGGGGGAGCTCCTACAATGAGCAGTTCTTC	CASSLNTGGSSYNEQFF	TRBD2	TRBJ2-1	TRBV11-2	.	17
TGTGCCAGCAGCACCGTATCGGATTCACCCCTCCACTTT	CASSTVSDSPLHF	.	TRBJ1-6	TRBV7-9	.	13
TGCGCCAGCAGCTTGGAACAGGGAATCACTGAAGCTTTCTTT	CASSLEQGITEAFF	.	TRBJ1-1	TRBV5-1	.	14
TGTGCCAGCAGCTTTCCAAGCGGGTTCGGAAATGAGCAGTTCTTC	CASSFPSGFGNEQFF	.	TRBJ2-1	TRBV3-1/TRBV3-2	.	15
TGTGCCAGCAGCCCCAGGTTGCTAGCGGGAGGGATGGAGACCCAGTACTTC	CASSPRLLAGGMETQYF	TRBD2	TRBJ2-5	TRBV3-1/TRBV3-2	.	17
TGTGCCAGCAGCTTGCCAGGACACGGACAGGGTGGCTACACCTTC	CASSLPGHGQGGYTF	TRBD1	TRBJ1-2	TRBV5-6	.	15
TGTGCCAGTAGTATGAACAGGGGGCATACCCCCCAAGAGACCCAGTACTTC	CASSMNRGHTPQETQYF	TRBD1	TRBJ2-5	TRBV19	.	17
TGTGCCAGCAGTGAAAGTTTAGCCTACACAGATACGCAGTATTTT	CASSESLAYTDTQYF	.	TRBJ2-3	TRBV6-1	.	15
TGTGCCAGCTCACTCCCCACCGGGGAGCTGTTTTTT	CASSLPTGELFF	.	TRBJ2-2	TRBV18	.	12
TGTGCCAGCAGCGCTAGTCCGGGACAGGGAAAGAGGCGGGAGGCCGAGCAGTACTTC	CASSASPGQGKRREAEQYF	.	TRBJ2-7	TRBV9	.	19
TGTGCCAGCAGCCCGAGCTCGGCGGCATCTAATGAAAAACTGTTTTTT	CASSPSSAASNEKLFF	.	TRBJ1-4	TRBV9	.	16
TGCAGCGTTGCCTCTAACTATGGCTACACCTTC	CSVASNYGYTF	.	TRBJ1-2	TRBV29-1	.	11
TGTGCCAGCACCCTATCAGACAGGCCGCGCTACTATGGCTACACCTTC	CASTLSDRPRYYGYTF	.	TRBJ1-2	TRBV28	.	16
TGTGCCAGCAGAAACAGGGGGGGCGGAGCGGAAGCTTTCTTT	CASRNRGGGAEAFF	TRBD1	TRBJ1-1	TRBV6-5	.	14
TGTGCCAGCAGCCGATTTCAGAGAAATGAAAAACTGTTTTTT	CASSRFQRNEKLFF	.	TRBJ1-4	TRBV7-9	.	14
TGCAGCGTTCCAAGAGGGACAGGGGCCTATGGCTACACCTTC	CSVPRGTGAYGYTF	TRBD1	TRBJ1-2	TRBV29-1	once	14
TGTGCCAGCAGCCAAGGGACTAGCGGGACAGGAGGATGGTATTTT	CASSQGTSGTGGWYF	TRBD2	TRBJ2-3	TRBV3-1/TRBV3-2	.	15
TGTGCCAGCAGTTTAGGAGGGGGCACTGAAGCTTTCTTT	CASSLGGGTEAFF	.	TRBJ1-1	TRBV27	.	13
TGTGCCCTATCCCCCCGACTAGCGGGAGGGGAGACCCAGTACTTC	CALSPRLAGGETQYF	TRBD2	TRBJ2-5	TRBV30	.	15
TGTGCCAGCAGCAAGGGACAGGGCAACACTGAAGCTTTCTTT	CASSKGQGNTEAFF	TRBD1	TRBJ1-1	TRBV5-4	once	14